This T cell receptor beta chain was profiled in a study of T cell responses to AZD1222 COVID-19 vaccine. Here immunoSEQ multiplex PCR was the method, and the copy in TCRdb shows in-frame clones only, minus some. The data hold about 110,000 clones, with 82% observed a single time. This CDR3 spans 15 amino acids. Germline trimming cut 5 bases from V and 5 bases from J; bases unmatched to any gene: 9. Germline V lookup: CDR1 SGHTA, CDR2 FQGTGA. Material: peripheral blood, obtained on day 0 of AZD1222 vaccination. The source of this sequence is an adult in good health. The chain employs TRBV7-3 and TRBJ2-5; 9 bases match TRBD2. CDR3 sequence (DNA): TGTGCCAGCAGCCCCGTAGCGGGGGCGGGGGAGACCCAGTACTTC. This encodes CASSPVAGAGETQYF.